The following is a TCR beta chain sequence with its context. This clonotype was detected many times. Its antigen specificity is not known. No qualities accompany the bases; no much larger clone lies one base away. V drops 0 bases and J drops 3 bases, leaving 4 bases in between. The CDR3 spans 12 residues, from the cysteine through the phenylalanine. CDR3 DNA only is kept here, 36 bases in frame from base 1. CDR1 is given as SGHDT and CDR2 as YYEEEE, both from the germline V gene. Per the publication, the treatment or condition label means: live attenuated yellow fever vaccine strain. Two biological replicates of bulk PBMCs were collected at each blood-draw timepoint. A standard Ficoll-Paque protocol was used to isolate PBMCs from peripheral blood. TriZol was used to extract RNA from bulk PBMCs, CD4 and CD8 fractions, and dextramer-positive and dextramer-negative fractions. The sample originates from a study of T cells after yellow fever vaccination (dated by TCRdb to 2018 to 2020). Study-level background: The SMART-Seq v4 Ultra Low Input RNA kit was used to prepare libraries from fractions with low cell numbers. Bulk TCR alpha and beta repertoires were sequenced longitudinally to track T-cell clones before and after primary and booster YFV17D yellow fever vaccination. Two healthy male donors, one aged 18 to 30 and one aged 30 to 40 years, made up the cohort. Bulk PBMC replicates and cell subsets were isolated from blood drawn at multiple timepoints before and after both primary and secondary immunization. Here is what the overall study found, with its caveats: After the booster, most clones that had expanded after primary vaccination were detected again (about 95% of CD4 and around nine tenths of CD8), suggesting broad maintenance of memory. A small share of clonotypes occurred in both CD4 and CD8 compartments, likely arising from convergent recombination. Because only a couple of donors were included in the study, the extent to which the findings can be generalized is limited. The secondary T-cell response was weaker than the primary response but faster, peaking on day 5 instead of day 15. FACS-sorted repertoires could contain abundant contaminating clonotypes from the bulk population, so computational filtering was required.

TCR cDNA was synthesized by 5'RACE template switching, through which a universal primer site and unique molecular identifiers were introduced. Priming for cDNA synthesis came from both the TCR alpha and TCR beta constant segments. Two PCR steps were used to amplify libraries, with sample barcodes and sequencing adapters being added in the second step. Sequencing of libraries was performed on Illumina HiSeq 2500 (2x100 bp) or NovaSeq (2x150 bp). As for the original processing: MIGEC was used to demultiplex reads and collapse the reads into UMI consensus sequences, and MiXCR was used for V(D)J alignment. Clonotypes responding to the vaccine were identified with edgeR on replicate PBMC samples, with the criteria of FDR below 0.01 and a log2 fold change above 5 up to day 15. Bulk clonotypes were assigned CD4 or CD8 identity according to which sequenced CD4 or CD8 repertoire held them at higher abundance. TCRdb's own reprocessing of the public reads used fastp at Q25 and MiXCR and kept productive beta chains. Rows merge per CDR3 protein into single entries with the most common DNA and genes. TCRdb's processing, not the authors', yielded these V and J calls. The sample table records some 600,000 distinct CDR3 sequences; over 9% of these occur just once. The biggest ten clones account for 14% to 15% of the sample.

The sample in question was PBMCs, obtained on the day of the yellow fever booster vaccination. This clonotype was obtained from a man aged 25-45 years who received the YFV17D yellow fever vaccine. The V gene is TRBV5-6 and the J gene is TRBJ2-7; confidence is insufficient to name the D gene. CDR3 loop: CASSLEYYEQYF. The nucleotide sequence is TGTGCCAGCAGCTTGGAGTACTACGAGCAGTACTTC.